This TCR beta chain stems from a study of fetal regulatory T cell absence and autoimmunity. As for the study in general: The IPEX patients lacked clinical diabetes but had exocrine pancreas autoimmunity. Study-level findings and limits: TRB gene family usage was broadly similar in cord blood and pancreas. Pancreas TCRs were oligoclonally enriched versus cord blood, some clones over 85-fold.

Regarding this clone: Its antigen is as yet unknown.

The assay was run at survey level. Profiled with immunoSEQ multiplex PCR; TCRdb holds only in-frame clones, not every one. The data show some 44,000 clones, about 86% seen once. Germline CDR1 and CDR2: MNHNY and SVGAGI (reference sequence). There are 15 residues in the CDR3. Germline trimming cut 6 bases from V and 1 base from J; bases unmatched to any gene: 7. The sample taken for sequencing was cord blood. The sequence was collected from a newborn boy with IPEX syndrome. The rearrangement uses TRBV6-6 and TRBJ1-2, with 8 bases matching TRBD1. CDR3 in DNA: TGTGCCAGCAGCTCTACAGGGGGTGGTAACTATGGCTACACCTTC. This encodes CASSSTGGGNYGYTF.